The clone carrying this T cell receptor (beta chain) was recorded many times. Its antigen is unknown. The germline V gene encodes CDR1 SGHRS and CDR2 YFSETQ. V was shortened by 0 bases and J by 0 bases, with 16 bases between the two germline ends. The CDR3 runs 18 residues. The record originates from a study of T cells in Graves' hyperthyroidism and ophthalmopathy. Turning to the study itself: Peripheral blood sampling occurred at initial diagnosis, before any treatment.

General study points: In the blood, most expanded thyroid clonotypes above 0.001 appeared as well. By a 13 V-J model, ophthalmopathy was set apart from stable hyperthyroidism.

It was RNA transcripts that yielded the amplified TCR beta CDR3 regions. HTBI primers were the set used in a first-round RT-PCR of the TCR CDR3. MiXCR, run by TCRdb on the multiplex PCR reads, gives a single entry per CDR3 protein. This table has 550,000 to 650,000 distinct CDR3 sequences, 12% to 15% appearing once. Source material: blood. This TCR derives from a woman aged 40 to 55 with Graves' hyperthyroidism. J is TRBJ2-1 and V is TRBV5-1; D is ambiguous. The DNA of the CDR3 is TGCGCCAGCAGCTTGGTCCCCTCCCGAGCGCTCTCCTACAATGAGCAGTTCTTC. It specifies CASSLVPSRALSYNEQFF.